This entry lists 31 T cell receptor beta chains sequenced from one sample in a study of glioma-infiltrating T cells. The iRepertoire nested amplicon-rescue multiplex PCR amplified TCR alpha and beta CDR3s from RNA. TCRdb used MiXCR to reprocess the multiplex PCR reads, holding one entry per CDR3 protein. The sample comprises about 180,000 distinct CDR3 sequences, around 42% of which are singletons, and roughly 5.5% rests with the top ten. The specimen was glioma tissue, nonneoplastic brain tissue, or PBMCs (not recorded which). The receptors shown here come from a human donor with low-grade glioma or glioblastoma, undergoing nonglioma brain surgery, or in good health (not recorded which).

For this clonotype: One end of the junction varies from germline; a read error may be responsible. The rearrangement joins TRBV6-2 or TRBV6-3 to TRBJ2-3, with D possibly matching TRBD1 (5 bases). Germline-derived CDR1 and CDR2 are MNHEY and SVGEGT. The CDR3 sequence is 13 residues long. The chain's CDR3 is CASPKDSTGTQYF. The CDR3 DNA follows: TGTGCAAGCCCTAAAGACAGCACAGGTACGCAGTATTTT.

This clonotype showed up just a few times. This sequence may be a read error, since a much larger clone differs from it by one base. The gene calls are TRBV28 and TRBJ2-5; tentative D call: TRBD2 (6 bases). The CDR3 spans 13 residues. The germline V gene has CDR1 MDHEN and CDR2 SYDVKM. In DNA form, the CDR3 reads TGTGCCAGCAGTTTATCGGGGGTCGAGACCAAGTACTTC. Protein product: CASSLSGVETKYF.

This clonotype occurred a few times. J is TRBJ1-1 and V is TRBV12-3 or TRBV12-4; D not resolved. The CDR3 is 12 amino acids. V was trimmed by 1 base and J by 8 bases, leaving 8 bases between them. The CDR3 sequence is CASSLGQSEAFF. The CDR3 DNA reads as TGTGCCAGCAGTTTAGGGCAGTCCGAAGCTTTCTTT.

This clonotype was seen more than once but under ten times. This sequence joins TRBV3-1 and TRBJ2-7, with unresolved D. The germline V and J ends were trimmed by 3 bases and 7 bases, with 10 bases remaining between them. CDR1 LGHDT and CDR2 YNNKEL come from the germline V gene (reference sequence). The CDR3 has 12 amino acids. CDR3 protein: CASSHVMGEQYF. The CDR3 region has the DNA TGTGCCAGCAGCCACGTTATGGGTGAGCAGTACTTC.

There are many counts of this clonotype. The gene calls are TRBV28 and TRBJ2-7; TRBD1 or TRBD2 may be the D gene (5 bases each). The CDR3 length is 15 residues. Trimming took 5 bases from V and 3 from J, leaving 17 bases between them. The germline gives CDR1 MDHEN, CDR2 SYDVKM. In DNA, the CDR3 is TGTGCCAGCAGTCATCCCGGGACCGGTCTCTACGAGCAGTACTTC. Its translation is CASSHPGTGLYEQYF.

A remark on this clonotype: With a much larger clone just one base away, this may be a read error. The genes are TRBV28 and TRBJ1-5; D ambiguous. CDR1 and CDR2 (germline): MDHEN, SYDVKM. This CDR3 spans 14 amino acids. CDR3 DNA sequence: TGTGCTTCCCGGGATGGTAACGGCAATCAGCCCCAGCATTTT. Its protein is CASRDGNGNQPQHF.

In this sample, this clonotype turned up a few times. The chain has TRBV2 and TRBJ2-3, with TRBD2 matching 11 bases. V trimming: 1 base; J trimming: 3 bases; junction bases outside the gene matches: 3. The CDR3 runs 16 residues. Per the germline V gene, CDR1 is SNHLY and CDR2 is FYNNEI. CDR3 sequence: CASSEDRTSGTDTQYF. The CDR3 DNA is TGTGCCAGCAGTGAAGATCGGACTAGCGGGACAGATACGCAGTATTTT.

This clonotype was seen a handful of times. The CDR3 DNA reads TGTGCCAGCAGTCCAACTCCCGGGCAAGACGGCTACACCTTC. This encodes CASSPTPGQDGYTF. The chain uses TRBV28 and TRBJ1-2; D ambiguous. CDR1 is MDHEN, CDR2 SYDVKM, per germline. The CDR3 has 14 residues. The germline V and J ends were trimmed by 5 bases and 8 bases, with 18 bases remaining between them.

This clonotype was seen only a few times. The chain's CDR3 is CASSLVAQSDEQFF. The CDR3 nucleotides read TGTGCCAGCAGCTTAGTGGCCCAGTCGGACGAGCAGTTCTTC. The rearrangement links TRBV7-2 to TRBJ2-1, with unresolved D. The CDR3 is made up of 14 amino acids. Germline CDR1 SGHTA, CDR2 FQGNSA. The germline V and J ends were trimmed by 1 base and 10 bases, with 14 bases remaining between them.

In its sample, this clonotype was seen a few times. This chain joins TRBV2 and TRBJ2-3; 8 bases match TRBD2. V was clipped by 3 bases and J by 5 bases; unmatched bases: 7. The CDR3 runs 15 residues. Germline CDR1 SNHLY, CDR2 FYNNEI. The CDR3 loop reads CASSEGAGVGDTQYF. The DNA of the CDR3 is TGTGCCAGCAGTGAGGGAGCGGGAGTTGGAGATACGCAGTATTTT.

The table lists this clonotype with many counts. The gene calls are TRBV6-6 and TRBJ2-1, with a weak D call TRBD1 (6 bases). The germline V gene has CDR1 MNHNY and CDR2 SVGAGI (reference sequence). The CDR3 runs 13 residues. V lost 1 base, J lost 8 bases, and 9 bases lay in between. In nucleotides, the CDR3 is TGTGCCAGCAGTTACTTAAGGGGGTATGAGCAGTTCTTC. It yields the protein CASSYLRGYEQFF.

The CDR3 region has the DNA TGTGCCAGCAGGCTTGGGAGCACTGAAGCTTTCTTT. Amino acids: CASRLGSTEAFF. The rearrangement links TRBV28 to TRBJ1-1; D remains unclear. CDR1 MDHEN and CDR2 SYDVKM come from the germline V gene. Between the trimmed V and J ends, which lost 6 bases and 4 bases, there was a span of 9 bases. This CDR3 contains 12 residues.

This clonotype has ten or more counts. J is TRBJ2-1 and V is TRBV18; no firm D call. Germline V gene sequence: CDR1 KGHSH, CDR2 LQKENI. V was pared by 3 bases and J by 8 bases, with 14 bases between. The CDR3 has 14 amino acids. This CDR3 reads CASSPSPVADEQFF. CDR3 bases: TGTGCCAGCTCACCCTCCCCCGTGGCCGATGAGCAGTTCTTC.

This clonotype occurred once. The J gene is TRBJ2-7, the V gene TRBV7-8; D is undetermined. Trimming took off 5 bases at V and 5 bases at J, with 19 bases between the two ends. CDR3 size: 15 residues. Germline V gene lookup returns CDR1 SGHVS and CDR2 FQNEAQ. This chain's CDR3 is CASSPTWGSVDEQYF. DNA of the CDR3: TGTGCCAGCAGCCCCACCTGGGGAAGTGTAGACGAGCAGTACTTC.

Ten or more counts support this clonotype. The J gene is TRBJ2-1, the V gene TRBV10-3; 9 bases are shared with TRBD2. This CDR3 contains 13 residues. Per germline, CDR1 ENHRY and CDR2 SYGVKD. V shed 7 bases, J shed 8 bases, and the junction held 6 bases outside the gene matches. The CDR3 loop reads CAINAGTSHEQFF. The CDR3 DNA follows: TGTGCCATCAACGCCGGGACTAGCCATGAGCAGTTCTTC.

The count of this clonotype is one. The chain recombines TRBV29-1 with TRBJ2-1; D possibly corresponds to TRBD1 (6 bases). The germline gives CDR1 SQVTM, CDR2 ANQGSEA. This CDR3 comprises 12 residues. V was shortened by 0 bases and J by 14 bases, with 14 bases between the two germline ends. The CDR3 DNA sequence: TGCAGCGTTGAAGAAGTCAGGGCAGGGGAGTTCTTC. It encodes CSVEEVRAGEFF.

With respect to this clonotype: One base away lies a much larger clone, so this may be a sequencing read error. This chain's CDR3 is CAGSASHPGQVLKGNYGYTF. CDR3 nucleotide sequence: TGTGCCGGCAGTGCAAGCCATCCGGGACAGGTCCTAAAGGGGAACTATGGCTACACCTTC. The chain combines TRBV6-1 with TRBJ1-2; 8 bases map to TRBD1. The CDR3 sequence is 20 residues long. Germline-derived CDR1 and CDR2 are MNHNS and SASEGT.

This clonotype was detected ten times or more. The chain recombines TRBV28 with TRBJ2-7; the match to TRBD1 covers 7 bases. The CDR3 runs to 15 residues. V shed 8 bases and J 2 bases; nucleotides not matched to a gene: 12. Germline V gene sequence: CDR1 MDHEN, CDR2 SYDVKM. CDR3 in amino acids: CASGTTGAITYEQYF. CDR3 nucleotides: TGTGCCAGCGGGACCACAGGGGCGATAACCTACGAGCAGTACTTC. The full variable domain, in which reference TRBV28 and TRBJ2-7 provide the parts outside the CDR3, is DVKVTQSSRYLVKRTGEKVFLECVQDMDHENMFWYRQDPGLGLRLIYFSYDVKMKEKGDIPEGYSVSREKKERFSLILESASTNQTSMYLCASGTTGAITYEQYFGPGTRLTVT.

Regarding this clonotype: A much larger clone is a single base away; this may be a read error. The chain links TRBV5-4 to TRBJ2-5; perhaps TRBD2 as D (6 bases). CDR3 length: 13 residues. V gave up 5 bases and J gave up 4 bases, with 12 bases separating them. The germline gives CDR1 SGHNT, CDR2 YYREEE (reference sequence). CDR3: CASSYSGRETQYF. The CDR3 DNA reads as TGTGCCAGCAGTTATAGCGGCAGAGAGACCCAGTACTTC.

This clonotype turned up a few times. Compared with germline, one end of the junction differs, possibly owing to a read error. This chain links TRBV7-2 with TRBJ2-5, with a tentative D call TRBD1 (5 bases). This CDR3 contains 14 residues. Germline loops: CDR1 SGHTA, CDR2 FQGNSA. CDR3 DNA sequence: TGTGCCAGCAGCTTAGAGGGGTGGAGAGAGAACCAGTACTTC. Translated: CASSLEGWRENQYF.

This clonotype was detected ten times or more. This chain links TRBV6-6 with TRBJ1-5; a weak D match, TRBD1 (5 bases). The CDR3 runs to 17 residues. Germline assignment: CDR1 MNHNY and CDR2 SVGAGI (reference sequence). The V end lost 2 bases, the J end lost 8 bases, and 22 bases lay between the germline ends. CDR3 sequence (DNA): TGTGCCAGCAGTTACCCAACCGGGACGGTCAACAAGGAGCCCCAGCATTTT. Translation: CASSYPTGTVNKEPQHF.

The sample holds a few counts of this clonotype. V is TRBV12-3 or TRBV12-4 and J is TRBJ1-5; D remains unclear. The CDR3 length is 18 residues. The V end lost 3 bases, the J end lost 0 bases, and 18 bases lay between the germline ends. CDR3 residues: CASSFDGWEPDSNQPQHF. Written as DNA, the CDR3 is TGTGCCAGCAGTTTCGACGGGTGGGAGCCTGATAGCAATCAGCCCCAGCATTTT.

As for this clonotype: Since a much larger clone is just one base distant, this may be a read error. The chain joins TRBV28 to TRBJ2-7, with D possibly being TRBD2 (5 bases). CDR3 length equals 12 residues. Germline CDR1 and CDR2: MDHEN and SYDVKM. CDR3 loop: CASKADSHEQYF. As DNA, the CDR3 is TGTGCCAGCAAGGCGGACTCCCACGAGCAGTACTTC.

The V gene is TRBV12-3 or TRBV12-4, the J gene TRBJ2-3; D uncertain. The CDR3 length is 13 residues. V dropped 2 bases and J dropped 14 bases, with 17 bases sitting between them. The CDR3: CASSLSSPGVGYF. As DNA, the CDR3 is TGTGCCAGCAGTTTATCGTCCCCGGGCGTAGGGTATTTT.

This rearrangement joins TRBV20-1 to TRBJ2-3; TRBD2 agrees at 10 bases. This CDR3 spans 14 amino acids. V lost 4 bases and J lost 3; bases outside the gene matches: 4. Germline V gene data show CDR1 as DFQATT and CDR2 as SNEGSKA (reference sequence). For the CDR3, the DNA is TGCAGTGCTAACCCGACTAGCGGGACAGATACGCAGTATTTT. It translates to CSANPTSGTDTQYF.

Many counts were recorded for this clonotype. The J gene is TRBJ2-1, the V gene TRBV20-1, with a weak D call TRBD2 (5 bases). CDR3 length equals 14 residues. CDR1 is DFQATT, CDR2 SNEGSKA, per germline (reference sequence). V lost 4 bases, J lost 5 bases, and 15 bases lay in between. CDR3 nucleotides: TGCAGTGCTACCGAGCGCGGGCAAGACAATGAGCAGTTCTTC. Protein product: CSATERGQDNEQFF.

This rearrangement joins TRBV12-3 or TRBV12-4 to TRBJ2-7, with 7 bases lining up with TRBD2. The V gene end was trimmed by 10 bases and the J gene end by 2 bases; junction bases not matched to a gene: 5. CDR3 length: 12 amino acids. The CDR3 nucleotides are TGTGCCACCGGGACTACGGCCTACGAGCAGTACTTC. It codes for CATGTTAYEQYF.

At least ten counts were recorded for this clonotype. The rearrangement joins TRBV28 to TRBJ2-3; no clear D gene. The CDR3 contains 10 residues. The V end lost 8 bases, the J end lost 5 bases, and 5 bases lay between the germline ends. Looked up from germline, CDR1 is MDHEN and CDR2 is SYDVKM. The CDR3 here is CASGLDTQYF. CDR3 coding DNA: TGTGCCAGCGGGTTAGATACGCAGTATTTT. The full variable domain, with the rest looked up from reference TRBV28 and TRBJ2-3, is DVKVTQSSRYLVKRTGEKVFLECVQDMDHENMFWYRQDPGLGLRLIYFSYDVKMKEKGDIPEGYSVSREKKERFSLILESASTNQTSMYLCASGLDTQYFGPGTRLTVL.

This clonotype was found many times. The CDR3, as DNA: TGCAGTGCTAGGGGACTAGCGGGAGGGCCTTTGTACGAGCAGTACTTC. Translated, it gives CSARGLAGGPLYEQYF. The chain employs TRBV20-1 and TRBJ2-7; TRBD2 matches at 16 bases. The CDR3 is made up of 16 amino acids. From germline, CDR1 is DFQATT and CDR2 SNEGSKA (reference sequence). With V trimmed by 3 bases and J by 4 bases, 6 bases remained unmatched.

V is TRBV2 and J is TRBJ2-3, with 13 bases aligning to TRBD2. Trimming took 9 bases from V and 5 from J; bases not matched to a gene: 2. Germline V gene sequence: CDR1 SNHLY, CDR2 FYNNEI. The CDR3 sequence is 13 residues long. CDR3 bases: TGTGCCAGAACTAGCGGGAGGGAAGATACGCAGTATTTT. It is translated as CARTSGREDTQYF.

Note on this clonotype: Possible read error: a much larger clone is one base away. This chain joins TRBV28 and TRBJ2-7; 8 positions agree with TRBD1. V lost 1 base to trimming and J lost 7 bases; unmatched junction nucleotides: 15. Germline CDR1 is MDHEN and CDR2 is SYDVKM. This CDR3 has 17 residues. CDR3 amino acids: CASSLLQGGSWGNEQYF. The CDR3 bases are TGTGCCAGCAGTTTATTACAGGGGGGCAGCTGGGGCAATGAGCAGTACTTC.